This T cell receptor beta chain was found in a study of cytomegalovirus exposure and HLA in healthy donors. General study points: TCR beta chains associated with HLA were, in a later analysis, more clonally expanded than equally common others.

This clone occurred a few times. Antigen: not known. PCR primers comprised 60 Vbeta and 13 Jbeta primers. Repertoires were generated with immunoSEQ multiplex PCR, while TCRdb's copy carries only in-frame clones and drops some. The sample has 100,000 or so clones; about 70% are singletons. Sampled while nominally healthy, donors likely had unrecorded immune exposures. CDR1 is SGDLS and CDR2 is YYNGEE in the germline V gene. V was pared by 0 bases and J by 4 bases, with 4 bases of the junction left unmatched. This CDR3 is built from 16 residues. The sequencing input was PBMCs. The chain has TRBV9 and TRBJ1-6, with 7 bases identical to TRBD1. The clonotype comes from a man aged 45-60 years in good health and CMV-seropositive. The CDR3 DNA reads TGTGCCAGCAGCGTAGGAGGGGGCGCGTATAATTCACCCCTCCACTTT. Translated: CASSVGGGAYNSPLHF.